This T cell receptor beta chain was retrieved from a study of cytomegalovirus exposure and HLA in healthy donors. Looking at the study overall: Previous work identified roughly 120 million unique TCR beta sequences from 150 million to 200 million T cells. Approximately 80 million unique TCRs, all from HLA-typed donors, were included in an early release of the data.

This CDR3 has 15 residues. J gave up 4 bases and V 0 bases, and 4 bases lay outside the gene matches. Germline CDR1 MNHNS, CDR2 SASEGT. The PCR used 60 Vbeta and 13 Jbeta primers. Clones were read by immunoSEQ multiplex PCR, and TCRdb kept only the in-frame ones, dropping some. The data contain more than 60,000 clones, over 75% of them singletons. Study outcomes and limitations: TCR beta V- and J-gene trimming was later associated with a missense DCLRE1C variant. In a later analysis, productive TCRs from donors in an Asian-associated ancestry cluster reportedly carried fewer N-insertions than the cohort mean.

About this clone: Its antigen is undetermined.

This receptor was taken from a woman aged 25 to 39 in good health and CMV-seronegative. The rearrangement joins TRBV6-1 to TRBJ2-5; TRBD1 matches 8 bases. Sample: PBMCs. The CDR3 DNA is TGTGCCAGCAGTGAAGCGGAGACAGGGGCAGAGACCCAGTACTTC. This codes for CASSEAETGAETQYF.